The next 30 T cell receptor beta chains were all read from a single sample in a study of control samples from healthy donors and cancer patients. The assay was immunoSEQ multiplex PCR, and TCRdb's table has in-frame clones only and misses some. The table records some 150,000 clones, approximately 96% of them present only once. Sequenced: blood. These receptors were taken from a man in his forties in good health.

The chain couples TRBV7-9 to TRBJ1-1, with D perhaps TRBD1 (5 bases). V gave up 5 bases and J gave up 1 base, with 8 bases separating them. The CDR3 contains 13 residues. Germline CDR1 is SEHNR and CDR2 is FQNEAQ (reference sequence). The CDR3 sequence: CASSRDGNTEAFF. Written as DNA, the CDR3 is TGTGCCAGCAGCCGGGACGGGAACACTGAAGCTTTCTTT.

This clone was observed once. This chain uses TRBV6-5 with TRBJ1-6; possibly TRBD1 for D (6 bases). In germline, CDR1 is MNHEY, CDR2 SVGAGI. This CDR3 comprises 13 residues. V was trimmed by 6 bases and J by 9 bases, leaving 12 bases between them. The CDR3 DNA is TGTGCCAGCAGCGGCGTAGGGGGTTCACCCCTCCACTTT. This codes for CASSGVGGSPLHF.

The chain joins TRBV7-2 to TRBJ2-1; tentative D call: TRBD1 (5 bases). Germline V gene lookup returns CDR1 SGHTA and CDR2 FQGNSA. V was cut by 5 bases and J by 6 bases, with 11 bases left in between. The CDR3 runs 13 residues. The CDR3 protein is CASSLQGGNEQFF. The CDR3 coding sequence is TGTGCCAGCAGCCTTCAGGGTGGCAATGAGCAGTTCTTC.

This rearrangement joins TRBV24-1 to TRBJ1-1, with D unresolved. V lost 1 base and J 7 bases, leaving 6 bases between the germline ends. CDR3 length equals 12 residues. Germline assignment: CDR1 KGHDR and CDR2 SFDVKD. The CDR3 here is CATSDLMGEAFF. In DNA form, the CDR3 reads TGTGCCACCAGTGATTTAATGGGTGAAGCTTTCTTT.

The CDR3 loop reads CASSKTQTGGYNEQFF. DNA for the CDR3: TGTGCCAGCAGTAAGACCCAGACAGGGGGCTACAATGAGCAGTTCTTC. The chain employs TRBV6-2 or TRBV6-3 and TRBJ2-1; TRBD1 matches at 9 bases. The germline gives CDR1 MNHEY, CDR2 SVGEGT. The CDR3 runs to 16 residues. Trimming removed 5 bases from V and 3 bases from J; junction bases left unmatched: 8.

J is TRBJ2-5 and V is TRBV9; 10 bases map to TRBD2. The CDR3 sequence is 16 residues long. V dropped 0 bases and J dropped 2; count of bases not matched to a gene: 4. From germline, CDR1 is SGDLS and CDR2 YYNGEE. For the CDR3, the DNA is TGTGCCAGCAGCGTAGCTGTAGCGGGGGGTCAAGAGACCCAGTACTTC. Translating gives CASSVAVAGGQETQYF. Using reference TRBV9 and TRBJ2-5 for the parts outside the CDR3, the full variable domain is DSGVTQTPKHLITATGQRVTLRCSPRSGDLSVYWYQQSLDQGLQFLIQYYNGEERAKGNILERFSAQQFPDLHSELNLSSLELGDSALYFCASSVAVAGGQETQYFGPGTRLLVL.

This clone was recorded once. CDR3 sequence reads: CASSLLAGGAEQFF. The CDR3 DNA reads TGTGCCAGCAGCTTACTAGCGGGGGGGGCGGAGCAGTTCTTC. The chain combines TRBV7-9 with TRBJ2-1; TRBD2 matches 12 bases. The junction had 3 bases not matched to a gene; V was cut back by 2 bases and J by 10 bases. The CDR3 runs 14 residues. The germline V gene encodes CDR1 SEHNR and CDR2 FQNEAQ (reference sequence).

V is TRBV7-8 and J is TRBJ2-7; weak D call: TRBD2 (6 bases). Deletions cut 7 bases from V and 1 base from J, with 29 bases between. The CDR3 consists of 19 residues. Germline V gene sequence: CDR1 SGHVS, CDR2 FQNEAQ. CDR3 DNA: TGTGCCAGCATCGTTGGGGCGGGGAGTCTGGTTCAGACTTCCTACGAGCAGTACTTC. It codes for CASIVGAGSLVQTSYEQYF.

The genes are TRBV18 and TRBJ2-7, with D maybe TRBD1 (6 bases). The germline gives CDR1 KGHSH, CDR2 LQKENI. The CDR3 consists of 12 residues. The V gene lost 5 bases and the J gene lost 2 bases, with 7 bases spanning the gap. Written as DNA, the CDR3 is TGTGCCAGCTCAACAGGGACCTACGAGCAGTACTTC. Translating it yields CASSTGTYEQYF.

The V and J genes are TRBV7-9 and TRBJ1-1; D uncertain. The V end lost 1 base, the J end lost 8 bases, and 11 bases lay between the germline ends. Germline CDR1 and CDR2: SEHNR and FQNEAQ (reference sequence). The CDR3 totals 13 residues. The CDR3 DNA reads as TGTGCCAGCAGCTTAGGAATGGTTGTAGAAGCTTTCTTT. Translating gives CASSLGMVVEAFF. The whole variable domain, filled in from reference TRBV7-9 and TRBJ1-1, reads DTGVSQNPRHKITKRGQNVTFRCDPISEHNRLYWYRQTLGQGPEFLTYFQNEAQLEKSRLLSDRFSAERPKGSFSTLEIQRTEQGDSAMYLCASSLGMVVEAFFGQGTRLTVV.

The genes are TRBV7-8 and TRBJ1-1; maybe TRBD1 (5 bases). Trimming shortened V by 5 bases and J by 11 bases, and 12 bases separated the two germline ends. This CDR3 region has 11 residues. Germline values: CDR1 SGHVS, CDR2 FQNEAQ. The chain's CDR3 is CASSQRGEAFF. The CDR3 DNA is TGTGCCAGCAGCCAACGAGGGGAGGCTTTCTTT.

The CDR3 region has the DNA TGTGCCAGCAGAGACAGCTACGAGCAGTACTTC. This translates into CASRDSYEQYF. The chain uses TRBV27 and TRBJ2-7, with D tentatively TRBD1 (5 bases). V lost 6 bases to trimming and J lost 3 bases, with 6 bases between them. There are 11 residues in the CDR3. Germline loops: CDR1 MNHEY, CDR2 SMNVEV (reference sequence).

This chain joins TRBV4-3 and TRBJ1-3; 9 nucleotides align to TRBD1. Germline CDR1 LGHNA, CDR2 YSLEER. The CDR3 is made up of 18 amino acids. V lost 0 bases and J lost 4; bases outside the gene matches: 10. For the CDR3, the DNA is TGCGCCAGCAGCCAAGATTTAGGGACAGGGAGAGGAGGAAACACCATATATTTT. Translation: CASSQDLGTGRGGNTIYF.

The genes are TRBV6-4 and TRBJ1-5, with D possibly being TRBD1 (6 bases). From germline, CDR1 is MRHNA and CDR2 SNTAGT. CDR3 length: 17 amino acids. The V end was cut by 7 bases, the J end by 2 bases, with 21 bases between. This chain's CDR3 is CASITWMGGRGNQPQHF. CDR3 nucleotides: TGTGCCAGCATCACCTGGATGGGGGGGCGGGGCAATCAGCCCCAGCATTTT.

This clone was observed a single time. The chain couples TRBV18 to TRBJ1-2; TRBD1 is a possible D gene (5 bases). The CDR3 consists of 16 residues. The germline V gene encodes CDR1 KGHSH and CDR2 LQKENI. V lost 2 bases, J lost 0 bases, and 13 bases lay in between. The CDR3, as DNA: TGTGCCAGCTCACCAACGCGGGGGGGATCTAACTATGGCTACACCTTC. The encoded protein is CASSPTRGGSNYGYTF.

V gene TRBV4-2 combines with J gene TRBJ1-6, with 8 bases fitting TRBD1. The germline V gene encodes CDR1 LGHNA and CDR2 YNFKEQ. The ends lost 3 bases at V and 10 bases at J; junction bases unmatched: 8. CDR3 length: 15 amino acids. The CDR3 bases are TGTGCCAGCAGCCAGGCGGACAGGGCAGGATCACCCCTCCACTTT. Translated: CASSQADRAGSPLHF.

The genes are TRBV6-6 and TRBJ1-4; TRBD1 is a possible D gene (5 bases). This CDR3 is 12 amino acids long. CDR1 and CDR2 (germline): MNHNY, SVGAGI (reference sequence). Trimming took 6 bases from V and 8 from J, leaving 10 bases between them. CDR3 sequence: CASRAGGEKLFF. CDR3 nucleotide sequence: TGTGCCAGCAGAGCTGGGGGAGAAAAACTGTTTTTT.

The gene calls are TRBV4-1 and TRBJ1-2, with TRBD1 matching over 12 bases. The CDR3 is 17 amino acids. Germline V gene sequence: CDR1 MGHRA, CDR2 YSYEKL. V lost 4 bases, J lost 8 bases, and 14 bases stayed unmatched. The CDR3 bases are TGCGCCAGCAGCCCGGGACCAACGGGACAGGGGGCTGGAGGCTACACCTTC. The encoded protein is CASSPGPTGQGAGGYTF.

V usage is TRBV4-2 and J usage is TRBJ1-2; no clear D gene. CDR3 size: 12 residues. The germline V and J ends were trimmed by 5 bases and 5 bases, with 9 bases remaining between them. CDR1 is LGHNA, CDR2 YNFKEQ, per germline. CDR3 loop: CASSVPGYGYTF. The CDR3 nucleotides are TGTGCCAGCAGCGTCCCGGGTTATGGCTACACCTTC.

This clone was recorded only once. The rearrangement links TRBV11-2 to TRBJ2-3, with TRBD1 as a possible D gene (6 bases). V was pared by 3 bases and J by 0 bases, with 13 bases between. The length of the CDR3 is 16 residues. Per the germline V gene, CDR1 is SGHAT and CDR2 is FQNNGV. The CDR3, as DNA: TGTGCCAGCAGCTTTATGTTTGGACAGAGCACAGATACGCAGTATTTT. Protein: CASSFMFGQSTDTQYF.

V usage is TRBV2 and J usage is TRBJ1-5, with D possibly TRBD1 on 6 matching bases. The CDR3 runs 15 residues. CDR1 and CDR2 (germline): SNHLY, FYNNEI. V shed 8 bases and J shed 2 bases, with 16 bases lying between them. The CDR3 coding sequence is TGTGCCAGCGGCGAACAGGGCTTAGGCAATCAGCCCCAGCATTTT. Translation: CASGEQGLGNQPQHF.

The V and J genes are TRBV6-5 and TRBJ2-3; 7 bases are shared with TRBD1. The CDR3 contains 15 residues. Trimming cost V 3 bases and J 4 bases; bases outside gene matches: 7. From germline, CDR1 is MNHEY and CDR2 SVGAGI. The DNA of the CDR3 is TGTGCCAGCAGTTATAGGGGACAGAGTCCAGATACGCAGTATTTT. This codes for CASSYRGQSPDTQYF.

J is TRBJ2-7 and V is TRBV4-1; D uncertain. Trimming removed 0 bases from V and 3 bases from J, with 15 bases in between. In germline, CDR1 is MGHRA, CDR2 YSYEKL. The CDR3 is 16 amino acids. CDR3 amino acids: CASSQDIQPLGYEQYF. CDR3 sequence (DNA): TGCGCCAGCAGCCAAGATATACAGCCCCTGGGCTACGAGCAGTACTTC.

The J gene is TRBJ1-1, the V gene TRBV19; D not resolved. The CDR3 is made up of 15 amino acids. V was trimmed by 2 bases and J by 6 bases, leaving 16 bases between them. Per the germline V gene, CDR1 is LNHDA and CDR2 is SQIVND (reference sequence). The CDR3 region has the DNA TGTGCCAGTAGTATAACCGGGCAGCCGAGGGCTGAAGCTTTCTTT. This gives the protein CASSITGQPRAEAFF.

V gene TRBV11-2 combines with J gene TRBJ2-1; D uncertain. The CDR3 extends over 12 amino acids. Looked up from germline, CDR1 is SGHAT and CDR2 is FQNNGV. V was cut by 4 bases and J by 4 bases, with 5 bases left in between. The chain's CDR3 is CASSSLYNEQFF. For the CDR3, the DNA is TGTGCCAGCAGCTCTCTTTACAATGAGCAGTTCTTC.

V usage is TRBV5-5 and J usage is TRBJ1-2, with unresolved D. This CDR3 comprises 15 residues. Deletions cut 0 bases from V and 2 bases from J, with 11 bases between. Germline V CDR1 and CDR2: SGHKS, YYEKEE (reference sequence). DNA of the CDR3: TGTGCCAGCAGCTTGGCCCAGGTTGACAACTATGGCTACACCTTC. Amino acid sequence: CASSLAQVDNYGYTF.

Here the CDR3 reads CATRPLGRPYEQYF. The CDR3 DNA sequence: TGTGCCACCAGACCCCTGGGGAGACCCTACGAGCAGTACTTC. J is TRBJ2-7 and V is TRBV15; perhaps TRBD2 as D (5 bases). The ends were cut back, 6 bases at V and 2 bases at J, with 14 bases in the middle. Germline V gives CDR1 LNHNV, CDR2 YYDKDF (reference sequence). The length of the CDR3 is 14 residues.

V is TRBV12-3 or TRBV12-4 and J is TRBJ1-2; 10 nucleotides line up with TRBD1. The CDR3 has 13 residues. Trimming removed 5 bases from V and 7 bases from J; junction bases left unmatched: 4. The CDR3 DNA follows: TGTGCCAGCAGTCCCCGGACAGGGGGTGGCTACACCTTC. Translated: CASSPRTGGGYTF.

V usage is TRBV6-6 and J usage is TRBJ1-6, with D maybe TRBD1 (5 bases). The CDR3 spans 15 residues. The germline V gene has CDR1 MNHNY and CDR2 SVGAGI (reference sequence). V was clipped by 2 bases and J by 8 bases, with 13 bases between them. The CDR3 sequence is CASSYAAGGDSPLHF. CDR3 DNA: TGTGCCAGCAGTTACGCAGCGGGGGGGGATTCACCCCTCCACTTT.

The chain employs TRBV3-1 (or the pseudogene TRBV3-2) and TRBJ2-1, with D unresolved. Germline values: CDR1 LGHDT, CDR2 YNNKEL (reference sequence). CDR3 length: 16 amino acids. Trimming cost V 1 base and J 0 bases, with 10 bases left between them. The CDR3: CASSQGVAGSYNEQFF. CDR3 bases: TGTGCCAGCAGCCAAGGGGTAGCTGGCTCCTACAATGAGCAGTTCTTC.